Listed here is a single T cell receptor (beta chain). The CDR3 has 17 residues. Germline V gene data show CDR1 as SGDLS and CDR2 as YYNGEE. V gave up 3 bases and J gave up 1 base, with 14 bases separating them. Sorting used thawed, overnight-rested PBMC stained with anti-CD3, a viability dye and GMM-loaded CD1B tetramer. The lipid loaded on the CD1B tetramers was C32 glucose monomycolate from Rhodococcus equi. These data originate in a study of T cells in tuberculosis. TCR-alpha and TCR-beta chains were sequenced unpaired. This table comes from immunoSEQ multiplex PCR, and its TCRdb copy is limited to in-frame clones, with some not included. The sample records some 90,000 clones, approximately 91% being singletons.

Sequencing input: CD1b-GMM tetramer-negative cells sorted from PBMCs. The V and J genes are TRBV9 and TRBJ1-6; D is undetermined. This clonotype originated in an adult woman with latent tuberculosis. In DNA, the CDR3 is TGTGCCAGCAGCGCACACCCTCAGGTTTCCTATAATTCACCCCTCCACTTT. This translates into CASSAHPQVSYNSPLHF.